One sample yielded the 23 T cell receptor beta chains listed below, sequenced in a study of T cells in Graves' hyperthyroidism and ophthalmopathy. TCR beta CDR3 regions were amplified from RNA. The HTBI primer set was used in a first-round RT-PCR of the TCR CDR3. TCRdb reanalysed the multiplex PCR reads using MiXCR and keeps one entry per CDR3 protein. Here the sample spans 250,000 to 350,000 distinct CDR3 sequences, about a sixth being singletons. The sequencing sample was made of blood. The receptors were sampled from a woman aged 55-70 years with Graves' ophthalmopathy.

The J gene is TRBJ1-1, the V gene TRBV10-3; D gene ambiguous. With 7 bases removed from V and 3 bases from J, the gap between germline ends came to 12 bases. The CDR3 runs 13 residues. The V gene's germline CDR1 is ENHRY and CDR2 SYGVKD. The CDR3 loop is CAITARRDTEAFF. CDR3 nucleotide sequence: TGTGCCATCACCGCCCGACGGGACACTGAAGCTTTCTTT.

This clonotype was seen at least ten times. This chain joins TRBV7-3 and TRBJ2-5; 8 bases are a match to TRBD2. CDR1 is SGHTA and CDR2 is FQGTGA in the germline V gene. Germline trimming cut 0 bases from V and 4 bases from J; bases unmatched to any gene: 10. The CDR3 length is 17 residues. The CDR3 reads CASSLTSLSAGGETQYF. CDR3 in DNA: TGTGCCAGCAGCTTAACGTCCTTATCGGCGGGAGGAGAGACCCAGTACTTC.

This clonotype has ten or more counts. The V gene is TRBV18, the J gene TRBJ1-2, with D unclear. The germline gives CDR1 KGHSH, CDR2 LQKENI. This CDR3 has 15 amino acids. V gave up 0 bases and J gave up 6 bases, with 14 bases separating them. The CDR3 is CASSPPGGTGDGYTF. The CDR3 region has the DNA TGTGCCAGCTCACCACCGGGCGGAACTGGGGATGGCTACACCTTC. Full variable domain (remainder filled in from reference TRBV18 and TRBJ1-2): NAGVMQNPRHLVRRRGQEARLRCSPMKGHSHVYWYRQLPEEGLKFMVYLQKENIIDESGMPKERFSAEFPKEGPSILRIQQVVRGDSAAYFCASSPPGGTGDGYTFGSGTRLTVV.

In this sample, this clonotype turned up many times. The chain employs TRBV7-2 and TRBJ2-1; 9 bases are shared with TRBD1. Germline trimming cut 3 bases from V and 8 bases from J; bases unmatched to any gene: 8. This CDR3 region has 15 residues. The V gene's germline CDR1 is SGHTA and CDR2 FQGNSA. The CDR3 DNA reads as TGTGCCAGCAGCTTCCTCTGGGACAGGGAAGATGAGCAGTTCTTC. Translated, it gives CASSFLWDREDEQFF.

This clonotype came up a few times. In nucleotides, the CDR3 is TGTGCCATCAGGGGACAGGGGAAGGCGGGAACCCACAATGAGCAGTTCTTC. Translation gives CAIRGQGKAGTHNEQFF. The rearrangement uses TRBV10-3 and TRBJ2-1, with 10 bases matching TRBD1. CDR1 is ENHRY, CDR2 SYGVKD, per germline. CDR3 size: 17 residues. V dropped 6 bases and J dropped 5; count of bases not matched to a gene: 13.

This clonotype occurred many times. This rearrangement joins TRBV12-5 to TRBJ1-1, with D possibly matching TRBD1 (5 bases). V was pared by 3 bases and J by 6 bases, with 14 bases between. There are 14 residues in the CDR3. Germline values: CDR1 LGHNT, CDR2 FRNRAP. CDR3 nucleotide sequence: TGTGCTAGTGGTTTCGGTGGCCCGGGGGCTGAAGCTTTCTTT. It codes for CASGFGGPGAEAFF.

This clonotype was seen ten or more times. The chain links TRBV18 to TRBJ2-7, with no clear D. The V and J ends lost 2 bases and 3 bases respectively, with 5 bases between them. This CDR3 region has 12 residues. The germline V gene has CDR1 KGHSH and CDR2 LQKENI. The CDR3 sequence is CASSPDDYEQYF. CDR3 bases: TGTGCCAGCTCACCAGACGACTACGAGCAGTACTTC.

As for this clonotype: A much larger clone lies a single base off, so this may be a read error. The chain combines TRBV12-3 or TRBV12-4 with TRBJ2-2; 8 positions agree with TRBD1. The CDR3 totals 14 residues. The CDR3 coding sequence is TGTGCCAGCAGTCCGGACAGGGACACCAGGGAGCTGTTTTTT. This encodes CASSPDRDTRELFF.

This clonotype was found many times. The V call is TRBV28, the J call TRBJ1-2; D is perhaps TRBD1 (5 bases). Deletions cut 6 bases from V and 10 bases from J, with 15 bases between. Germline loops: CDR1 MDHEN, CDR2 SYDVKM. This CDR3 contains 12 residues. The CDR3 coding sequence is TGTGCCAGCAGCCGCACGCCGACAGACTACACCTTC. Translation gives CASSRTPTDYTF.

This clonotype has more than one count but fewer than ten. V and J are TRBV5-1 and TRBJ2-3; no clear D. V was shortened by 4 bases and J by 0 bases, with 6 bases between the two germline ends. This CDR3 has 13 amino acids. The V gene's germline CDR1 is SGHRS and CDR2 YFSETQ. The CDR3 bases are TGCGCCAGCAGCATCACTAGCACAGATACGCAGTATTTT. This gives the protein CASSITSTDTQYF.

This clonotype was recorded many times. The V call is TRBV7-9, the J call TRBJ2-2; D perhaps matches TRBD1 (6 bases). The CDR3 runs to 14 residues. V lost 8 bases, J lost 0 bases, and 10 bases lay in between. The V gene's germline CDR1 is SEHNR and CDR2 FQNEAQ (reference sequence). The CDR3 region has the DNA TGTGCCAGCTCAGGGGACGCGAACACCGGGGAGCTGTTTTTT. It yields the protein CASSGDANTGELFF. Full variable domain (remainder filled in from reference TRBV7-9 and TRBJ2-2): DTGVSQNPRHKITKRGQNVTFRCDPISEHNRLYWYRQTLGQGPEFLTYFQNEAQLEKSRLLSDRFSAERPKGSFSTLEIQRTEQGDSAMYLCASSGDANTGELFFGEGSRLTVL.

Ten or more counts support this clonotype. The chain couples TRBV5-1 to TRBJ2-1; D tentatively fits TRBD1 or TRBD2 (5 bases each). Looked up from germline, CDR1 is SGHRS and CDR2 is YFSETQ. Trimming cost V 0 bases and J 2 bases, with 9 bases left between them. There are 15 residues in the CDR3. The chain's CDR3 is CASSLGGTTYNEQFF. As DNA, the CDR3 is TGCGCCAGCAGCTTGGGGGGGACGACCTACAATGAGCAGTTCTTC.

This clonotype was counted ten times or more. This sequence joins TRBV20-1 and TRBJ1-1; the D gene is possibly TRBD1 (5 bases). Trimming pared 6 bases from V and 3 bases from J, leaving 14 bases between. This CDR3 contains 13 residues. The germline CDR1 and CDR2 sequences are DFQATT and SNEGSKA (reference sequence). The DNA of the CDR3 is TGCAGTGCCCGGGACCGATCGGACACTGAAGCTTTCTTT. This encodes CSARDRSDTEAFF.

This clonotype was found many times. The chain uses TRBV28 and TRBJ1-2, with 9 bases identical to TRBD1. J lost 7 bases, V lost 1 base, and 13 bases had no gene match. Germline CDR1 is MDHEN and CDR2 is SYDVKM. CDR3 length: 17 amino acids. CDR3 loop: CASSLLGATGGRGGYTF. DNA for the CDR3: TGTGCCAGCAGTTTATTGGGTGCGACAGGGGGTCGAGGTGGCTACACCTTC.

This clonotype was seen many times. The chain employs TRBV18 and TRBJ1-4, with no clear D. Trimming removed 2 bases from V and 7 bases from J, with 14 bases in between. CDR1 and CDR2 (germline): KGHSH, LQKENI. This CDR3 comprises 15 residues. The CDR3 DNA sequence: TGTGCCAGCTCACCAGATGAGGAAGTGGGTGAAAAACTGTTTTTT. Protein: CASSPDEEVGEKLFF.

The chain uses TRBV5-4 and TRBJ2-4, with TRBD1 as a possible D gene (5 bases). The CDR3 has 16 residues. V was pared by 0 bases and J by 3 bases, with 13 bases between. The germline V gene has CDR1 SGHNT and CDR2 YYREEE (reference sequence). CDR3 sequence (DNA): TGTGCCAGCAGCTTGGGGCAGGATAGGGGCAAAAACATTCAGTACTTC. It specifies CASSLGQDRGKNIQYF.

This clonotype was seen many times. The V and J genes are TRBV5-1 and TRBJ1-1; the D is unclear. V shed 5 bases and J shed 1 base, with 6 bases lying between them. This CDR3 region has 12 residues. Germline-derived CDR1 and CDR2 are SGHRS and YFSETQ. Here the CDR3 DNA reads TGCGCCAGCAGTTCAGGGAACACTGAAGCTTTCTTT. Protein: CASSSGNTEAFF.

This clonotype was picked up many times. The chain links TRBV29-1 to TRBJ2-7, with D maybe TRBD1 (6 bases). Looked up from germline, CDR1 is SQVTM and CDR2 is ANQGSEA. Trimming left V 6 bases short and J 3 bases short, with 18 bases between. There are 14 residues in the CDR3. The CDR3 nucleotides read TGCAGCGTCCAACGTGGATTACAGGGCTACGAGCAGTACTTC. Protein product: CSVQRGLQGYEQYF.

The V gene is TRBV5-1, the J gene TRBJ1-5; D is possibly TRBD1 (5 bases). This CDR3 has 14 residues. The V gene's germline CDR1 is SGHRS and CDR2 YFSETQ. V lost 4 bases to trimming and J lost 6 bases, with 14 bases between them. For the CDR3, the DNA is TGCGCCAGCAGCCTCGACGCAACAGGTCAGCCCCAGCATTTT. Translating gives CASSLDATGQPQHF.

The chain employs TRBV6-1 and TRBJ2-5; D perhaps matches TRBD1 (5 bases). This CDR3 is 12 amino acids long. Trimming stripped 9 bases from V and 2 bases from J, with 10 bases between. Germline CDR1 and CDR2: MNHNS and SASEGT. Written as DNA, the CDR3 is TGTGCCAGTTCGACAGCACAAGAGACCCAGTACTTC. Protein product: CASSTAQETQYF.

This clonotype showed up just a few times. The chain has TRBV28 and TRBJ1-1, with D hard to call. V lost 2 bases and J lost 6, with 7 bases in between. The germline V gene has CDR1 MDHEN and CDR2 SYDVKM. This CDR3 is built from 12 residues. CDR3 DNA sequence: TGTGCCAGCAGTTTAGCTCGGTCTGAAGCTTTCTTT. Its protein is CASSLARSEAFF.

This clonotype showed up many times. The chain employs TRBV20-1 and TRBJ2-1; 10 nucleotides align to TRBD2. The CDR3 sequence is 18 residues long. The V segment lost 0 bases and the J segment 2 bases; nucleotides outside the gene matches: 10. Germline V gene data show CDR1 as DFQATT and CDR2 as SNEGSKA (reference sequence). The CDR3 here is CSARDLSSGGLTYNEQFF. The CDR3 bases are TGCAGTGCTAGAGATCTTTCTAGCGGGGGCCTTACCTACAATGAGCAGTTCTTC.

The sample holds many counts of this clonotype. The chain recombines TRBV12-3 or TRBV12-4 with TRBJ1-4, with D uncertain. The CDR3 length is 16 residues. V shed 6 bases and J shed 3 bases, with 17 bases lying between them. In nucleotides, the CDR3 is TGTGCCAGCAGCTTCCGGGCCCCGGCAGCTAATGAAAAACTGTTTTTT. Translating gives CASSFRAPAANEKLFF.